Below are 24 T cell receptor beta chains sequenced from a single sample in a study of PD-L1 blockade in urothelial cancer. This sample's time point: pretreatment peripheral blood. Assay: immunoSEQ multiplex PCR; the TCRdb copy retains only in-frame clones and omits some. The sample has around 70,000 clones; roughly 88% are singletons. This material consisted of PBMCs, taken around atezolizumab (anti-PD-L1) treatment. These receptors came from a man between 65 and 85 years old with urothelial cancer.

The gene calls are TRBV27 and TRBJ2-6, with D perhaps TRBD2 (6 bases). Germline V gene lookup returns CDR1 MNHEY and CDR2 SMNVEV (reference sequence). CDR3 length equals 12 residues. Trimming pared 8 bases from V and 4 bases from J, leaving 6 bases between. The CDR3 protein is CASGGGANVLTF. The CDR3 DNA reads as TGTGCCAGCGGAGGGGGGGCCAACGTCCTGACTTTC. The full variable domain, its missing parts supplied by reference TRBV27 and TRBJ2-6, is EAQVTQNPRYLITVTGKKLTVTCSQNMNHEYMSWYRQDPGLGLRQIYYSMNVEVTDKGDVPEGYKVSRKEKRNFPLILESPSPNQTSLYFCASGGGANVLTFGAGSRLTVL.

V gene TRBV28 combines with J gene TRBJ2-2, with TRBD2 matching 8 bases. The germline gives CDR1 MDHEN, CDR2 SYDVKM. This CDR3 comprises 16 residues. V lost 4 bases to trimming and J lost 2 bases; unmatched junction nucleotides: 6. In nucleotides, the CDR3 is TGTGCCAGCAGTTCGGCTAGCGGGTTAAACACCGGGGAGCTGTTTTTT. Protein: CASSSASGLNTGELFF.

This chain links TRBV10-3 with TRBJ1-2; 10 bases fit TRBD1. The J segment lost 8 bases and the V segment lost 2 bases, leaving 8 bases of the junction unmatched. The CDR3 runs to 15 residues. Per germline, CDR1 ENHRY and CDR2 SYGVKD. The chain's CDR3 is CAISEGPGQGSGYTF. The DNA for the CDR3 is TGTGCCATCAGTGAGGGACCGGGACAGGGGTCGGGCTACACCTTC.

The chain has TRBV11-3 and TRBJ2-1; the D gene is possibly TRBD2 (6 bases). The CDR3 has 11 residues. The V and J ends lost 5 bases and 10 bases respectively, with 9 bases between them. Germline CDR1 SGHNT, CDR2 YENEEA. In DNA, the CDR3 is TGTGCCAGCAGCCATGGAGGGGAGCAGTTCTTC. It translates to CASSHGGEQFF.

This clone was seen only once. V is TRBV5-1 and J is TRBJ2-1; 9 nucleotides align to TRBD1. Germline V gene sequence: CDR1 SGHRS, CDR2 YFSETQ. The trim removed 10 bases at V and 7 bases at J, leaving 12 bases unmatched. The CDR3 spans 14 residues. CDR3 loop: CASEGQGNMNEQFF. The CDR3 nucleotides read TGCGCCTCGGAGGGACAGGGAAATATGAATGAGCAGTTCTTC.

The chain employs TRBV28 and TRBJ1-1; weak D call: TRBD1 (6 bases). Looked up from germline, CDR1 is MDHEN and CDR2 is SYDVKM. The V gene lost 6 bases and the J gene lost 8 bases, with 10 bases spanning the gap. CDR3 length: 11 residues. CDR3 sequence (DNA): TGTGCCAGCAGCCAGACAGGCGAAGCTTTCTTT. Protein product: CASSQTGEAFF. The full variable domain, with the rest looked up from reference TRBV28 and TRBJ1-1, is DVKVTQSSRYLVKRTGEKVFLECVQDMDHENMFWYRQDPGLGLRLIYFSYDVKMKEKGDIPEGYSVSREKKERFSLILESASTNQTSMYLCASSQTGEAFFGQGTRLTVV.

Here the CDR3 reads CASSALTGEVGEQYF. CDR3 DNA: TGTGCCAGCAGCGCACTGACAGGGGAAGTTGGCGAGCAGTACTTC. This chain uses TRBV9 with TRBJ2-7; 8 nucleotides align to TRBD1. Germline CDR1 reads SGDLS; CDR2 reads YYNGEE. The CDR3 consists of 15 residues. The trim removed 3 bases at V and 6 bases at J, leaving 11 bases unmatched. Drawing the rest from reference TRBV9 and TRBJ2-7, the complete variable domain is DSGVTQTPKHLITATGQRVTLRCSPRSGDLSVYWYQQSLDQGLQFLIQYYNGEERAKGNILERFSAQQFPDLHSELNLSSLELGDSALYFCASSALTGEVGEQYFGPGTRLTVT.

The chain has TRBV27 and TRBJ2-2; D is perhaps TRBD1 (6 bases). The CDR3 contains 15 residues. The germline CDR1 and CDR2 sequences are MNHEY and SMNVEV (reference sequence). Trimming stripped 6 bases from V and 6 bases from J, with 17 bases between. The CDR3 spells CASRGAFGGPGELFF. The CDR3 nucleotides are TGTGCCAGCAGGGGCGCCTTTGGGGGCCCCGGGGAGCTGTTTTTT.

The genes are TRBV7-9 and TRBJ1-4, with 9 positions matching TRBD1. J was trimmed by 4 bases and V by 4 bases; bases with no gene match: 13. Looked up from germline, CDR1 is SEHNR and CDR2 is FQNEAQ (reference sequence). The CDR3 covers 18 residues. CDR3 sequence (DNA): TGTGCCAGCAGCTCGGGTGACTACAGGGGGCGAAATAATGAAAAACTGTTTTTT. As protein: CASSSGDYRGRNNEKLFF.

In this sample, this clone turned up a few times. The chain employs TRBV5-5 and TRBJ1-2; D is undetermined. The CDR3 is 15 residues long. Between the trimmed V and J ends, which lost 2 bases and 4 bases, there was a span of 15 bases. The germline CDR1 and CDR2 sequences are SGHKS and YYEKEE (reference sequence). DNA for the CDR3: TGTGCCAGCAGCTTCTTCACAGATAATCCCTATGGCTACACCTTC. Amino acid sequence: CASSFFTDNPYGYTF. Combining the CDR3 with reference TRBV5-5 and TRBJ1-2 gives the whole variable domain DAGVTQSPTHLIKTRGQQVTLRCSPISGHKSVSWYQQVLGQGPQFIFQYYEKEERGRGNFPDRFSARQFPNYSSELNVNALLLGDSALYLCASSFFTDNPYGYTFGSGTRLTVV.

The rearrangement joins TRBV6-5 to TRBJ1-4, with TRBD1 matching over 8 bases. V trimming: 0 bases; J trimming: 8 bases; junction bases outside the gene matches: 5. The CDR3 sequence is 15 residues long. Germline V gene sequence: CDR1 MNHEY, CDR2 SVGAGI. CDR3 sequence reads: CASSYSNRGAEKLFF. Here the CDR3 DNA reads TGTGCCAGCAGTTACTCGAACAGGGGGGCAGAAAAACTGTTTTTT.

This chain connects TRBV4-2 to TRBJ2-2; the D gene is possibly TRBD1 (6 bases). The germline V gene encodes CDR1 LGHNA and CDR2 YNFKEQ. This CDR3 comprises 14 residues. V was trimmed by 4 bases and J by 4 bases, leaving 10 bases between them. CDR3 in amino acids: CASSPDSFTGELFF. The DNA of the CDR3 is TGTGCCAGCAGCCCGGACAGCTTCACCGGGGAGCTGTTTTTT.

The gene calls are TRBV6-1 and TRBJ2-7; 7 bases fit TRBD1. This CDR3 spans 13 amino acids. Germline V gene lookup returns CDR1 MNHNS and CDR2 SASEGT. Unmatched junction bases numbered 5, after V lost 5 bases and J lost 4 bases. As DNA, the CDR3 is TGTGCCAGCAGTCCTGGGACAGATTACGAGCAGTACTTC. It codes for CASSPGTDYEQYF.

V is TRBV4-1 and J is TRBJ1-5; D is ambiguous. Trimming removed 1 base at V and 3 bases at J, with 7 bases between. Germline loops: CDR1 MGHRA, CDR2 YSYEKL. The CDR3 has 14 amino acids. CDR3 in amino acids: CASSQGRPNQPQHF. The CDR3 DNA reads TGCGCCAGCAGCCAAGGCAGGCCCAATCAGCCCCAGCATTTT.

The chain employs TRBV4-1 and TRBJ2-1, with TRBD2 matching over 9 bases. V was clipped by 4 bases and J by 5 bases; unmatched bases: 6. This CDR3 spans 15 amino acids. CDR1 and CDR2 from the germline V gene are MGHRA and YSYEKL. The DNA for the CDR3 is TGCGCCAGCAGCCCGGAGGGACTAGCCAACAATGAGCAGTTCTTC. Protein sequence: CASSPEGLANNEQFF.

The V and J genes are TRBV25-1 and TRBJ1-4, with TRBD1 matching 9 bases. Unmatched junction bases numbered 13, after V lost 4 bases and J lost 13 bases. The CDR3 has 15 amino acids. Germline-derived CDR1 and CDR2 are MGHDK and SYGVNS. The CDR3 here is CASSVPGTGPSVLFF. In DNA form, the CDR3 reads TGTGCCAGCAGTGTCCCCGGGACAGGGCCTTCTGTACTGTTTTTT.

CDR3 in amino acids: CASSSLHRVDTGELFF. For the CDR3, the DNA is TGTGCCAGCAGTAGTCTTCACCGGGTCGACACCGGGGAGCTGTTTTTT. V usage is TRBV2 and J usage is TRBJ2-2; unclear D gene. The CDR3 is made up of 16 amino acids. Germline values: CDR1 SNHLY, CDR2 FYNNEI. Trimming removed 5 bases from V and 3 bases from J, with 16 bases in between.

This chain joins TRBV9 and TRBJ2-1; the match to TRBD2 covers 8 bases. The germline V gene has CDR1 SGDLS and CDR2 YYNGEE. CDR3 length: 17 amino acids. V was pared by 2 bases and J by 3 bases, with 10 bases of the junction left unmatched. CDR3: CASSVATTSDYYNEQFF. The CDR3 DNA is TGTGCCAGCAGCGTGGCCACGACTAGCGATTACTACAATGAGCAGTTCTTC.

The chain uses TRBV7-9 and TRBJ1-4; the D is unclear. The CDR3 spans 11 residues. With 5 bases removed from V and 10 bases from J, the gap between germline ends came to 8 bases. Germline V lookup: CDR1 SEHNR, CDR2 FQNEAQ (reference sequence). The CDR3 DNA follows: TGTGCCAGCAGCCCCAGTGGAAAACTGTTTTTT. Residues: CASSPSGKLFF.

The rearrangement uses TRBV2 and TRBJ1-5; D call uncertain. Looked up from germline, CDR1 is SNHLY and CDR2 is FYNNEI. This CDR3 has 15 residues. The V gene lost 7 bases and the J gene lost 9 bases, with 22 bases spanning the gap. CDR3 DNA sequence: TGTGCCAGCAAAGCAACCTGGGTCGAGGATCGGCCCCAGCATTTT. Translated: CASKATWVEDRPQHF.

This clone was seen only once. The chain uses TRBV20-1 and TRBJ1-1, with D hard to call. Germline CDR1 DFQATT, CDR2 SNEGSKA (reference sequence). Trimming left V 2 bases short and J 6 bases short, with 7 bases between. This CDR3 comprises 11 residues. CDR3 residues: CSARTQAEAFF. The DNA of the CDR3 is TGCAGTGCTAGAACCCAGGCTGAAGCTTTCTTT.

The chain has TRBV28 and TRBJ1-2; TRBD1 aligns across 7 bases. Losses at the gene ends were 6 bases for V and 8 bases for J; bases not matched to a gene: 12. The CDR3 extends over 14 amino acids. Germline CDR1 is MDHEN and CDR2 is SYDVKM. CDR3 residues: CASRPLQGFYGYTF. The CDR3 region has the DNA TGTGCCAGCAGACCCTTACAGGGGTTTTACGGCTACACCTTC.

This chain links TRBV19 with TRBJ2-2; tentatively, D is TRBD1 (5 bases). Germline CDR1 LNHDA, CDR2 SQIVND (reference sequence). CDR3 length: 14 amino acids. V shed 2 bases and J shed 6 bases, with 10 bases lying between them. The CDR3 sequence: CASSIQGKAGELFF. The CDR3 DNA follows: TGTGCCAGTAGTATACAGGGAAAGGCCGGGGAGCTGTTTTTT.

The rearrangement links TRBV27 to TRBJ1-5, with TRBD1 matching 9 bases. This CDR3 spans 16 amino acids. CDR1 MNHEY and CDR2 SMNVEV come from the germline V gene (reference sequence). The V segment lost 4 bases and the J segment 2 bases; nucleotides outside the gene matches: 6. The CDR3 DNA sequence: TGTGCCAGCAGTTCAATACAGGGGGCGGGCAATCAGCCCCAGCATTTT. Protein sequence: CASSSIQGAGNQPQHF.